Presented here are 8 T cell receptor beta chains from one specimen sequenced in a study of blood T cell repertoires in COVID-19. The assay was immunoSEQ multiplex PCR, and TCRdb's table has in-frame clones only and misses some. This table has over 60,000 clones, around 77% appearing once. The sequencing input was peripheral blood. Every receptor here comes from a man at least 80 years old with active or convalescent COVID-19.

This clone was observed once. This chain links TRBV30 with TRBJ1-4; 7 positions agree with TRBD1. CDR3 length: 13 residues. V gave up 6 bases and J gave up 5 bases; unmatched junction bases: 6. Germline-derived CDR1 and CDR2 are GTSNPN and SVGIG (reference sequence). Here the CDR3 DNA reads TGTGCCTGTCCCACAGGGGAGAATGAAAAACTGTTTTTT. It specifies CACPTGENEKLFF.

This sequence joins TRBV5-8 and TRBJ2-7, with TRBD2 matching 11 bases. The V gene's germline CDR1 is SGHTS and CDR2 YDEGEE. The CDR3 length is 15 residues. The junction had 5 bases not matched to a gene; V was cut back by 3 bases and J by 3 bases. Written as DNA, the CDR3 is TGTGCCAGCAGCTCGCCGGGACTAGCGGACTACGAGCAGTACTTC. Its protein product is CASSSPGLADYEQYF.

V usage is TRBV10-2 and J usage is TRBJ2-7; the match to TRBD1 covers 8 bases. CDR3 size: 15 residues. Germline-derived CDR1 and CDR2 are WSHSY and SAAADI. Trimming cost V 8 bases and J 5 bases; bases outside gene matches: 14. CDR3 bases: TGCGCCAGCTGCCCTGGACAGGGCTGTTTTGACGAGCAGTACTTC. Amino acid sequence: CASCPGQGCFDEQYF.

The chain links TRBV27 to TRBJ1-1, with D hard to call. V shed 3 bases and J shed 0 bases, with 14 bases lying between them. There are 16 residues in the CDR3. The germline V gene has CDR1 MNHEY and CDR2 SMNVEV (reference sequence). This CDR3 is CASSFLRVAMNTEAFF. In DNA form, the CDR3 reads TGTGCCAGCAGTTTTCTACGAGTCGCTATGAACACTGAAGCTTTCTTT.

The chain is built from TRBV28 and TRBJ2-7; TRBD1 matches 7 bases. Germline loops: CDR1 MDHEN, CDR2 SYDVKM. The CDR3 is 13 residues long. Trimming removed 7 bases from V and 3 bases from J; junction bases left unmatched: 6. The CDR3 bases are TGTGCCAGCACCGGACAGGTAGGCTACGAGCAGTACTTC. The encoded protein is CASTGQVGYEQYF.

The rearrangement links TRBV7-3 to TRBJ2-2, with 7 positions matching TRBD1. Looked up from germline, CDR1 is SGHTA and CDR2 is FQGTGA. This CDR3 comprises 15 residues. Germline trimming cut 2 bases from V and 1 base from J; bases unmatched to any gene: 1. The CDR3, as DNA: TGTGCCAGCAGCTTATCAGGGGGGAACACCGGGGAGCTGTTTTTT. It codes for CASSLSGGNTGELFF.

This clone came up a few times. This chain connects TRBV12-5 to TRBJ2-3; D gene unclear. Deletions cut 5 bases from V and 9 bases from J, with 9 bases between. The CDR3 is 11 residues long. The V gene's germline CDR1 is LGHNT and CDR2 FRNRAP. CDR3 amino acids: CASGPLITQYF. The CDR3 DNA is TGTGCTAGTGGTCCCCTTATCACGCAGTATTTT. The variable domain in full, completed from reference TRBV12-5 and TRBJ2-3, reads DARVTQTPRHKVTEMGQEVTMRCQPILGHNTVFWYRQTMMQGLELLAYFRNRAPLDDSGMPKDRFSAEMPDATLATLKIQPSEPRDSAVYFCASGPLITQYFGPGTRLTVL.

V is TRBV18 and J is TRBJ2-1; 12 bases map to TRBD2. Trimming cost V 3 bases and J 4 bases; bases outside gene matches: 4. CDR3 size: 16 residues. Germline V gene lookup returns CDR1 KGHSH and CDR2 LQKENI. This chain's CDR3 is CASSPPGTSGYNEQFF. DNA for the CDR3: TGTGCCAGCTCACCGCCCGGGACTAGCGGGTACAATGAGCAGTTCTTC. The full variable domain, completed using reference TRBV18 and TRBJ2-1, is NAGVMQNPRHLVRRRGQEARLRCSPMKGHSHVYWYRQLPEEGLKFMVYLQKENIIDESGMPKERFSAEFPKEGPSILRIQQVVRGDSAAYFCASSPPGTSGYNEQFFGPGTRLTVL.